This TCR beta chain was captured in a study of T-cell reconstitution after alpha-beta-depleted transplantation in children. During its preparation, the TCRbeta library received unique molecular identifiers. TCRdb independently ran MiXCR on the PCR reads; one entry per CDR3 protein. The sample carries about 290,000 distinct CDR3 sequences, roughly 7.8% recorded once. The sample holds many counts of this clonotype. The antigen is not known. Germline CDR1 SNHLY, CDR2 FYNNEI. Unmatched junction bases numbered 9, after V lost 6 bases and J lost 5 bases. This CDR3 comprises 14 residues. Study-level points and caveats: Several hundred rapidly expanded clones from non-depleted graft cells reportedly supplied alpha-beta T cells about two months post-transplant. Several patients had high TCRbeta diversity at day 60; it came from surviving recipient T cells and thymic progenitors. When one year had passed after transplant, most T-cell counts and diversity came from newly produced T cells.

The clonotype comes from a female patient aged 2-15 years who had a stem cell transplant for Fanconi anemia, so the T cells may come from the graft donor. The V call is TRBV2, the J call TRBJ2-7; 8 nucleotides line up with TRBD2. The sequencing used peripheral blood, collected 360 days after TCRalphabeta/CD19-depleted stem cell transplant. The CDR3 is CASRADGRADEQYF. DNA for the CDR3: TGTGCCAGCAGGGCCGACGGGAGGGCCGACGAGCAGTACTTC.